This T cell receptor (beta chain) was captured in a study of blood T cell repertoires in COVID-19. Overall study: The study drew acute and convalescent COVID-19 samples from the United States, Italy and Spain.

Only one count was recorded for this clone. Clones were read by immunoSEQ multiplex PCR, and TCRdb kept only the in-frame ones, dropping some. The sample records 180,000 or so clones, 86% being singletons. The V end lost 5 bases, the J end lost 5 bases, and 15 bases lay between the germline ends. The CDR3 contains 14 residues. Germline lookup yields CDR1 SGHVS and CDR2 FQNEAQ. The clonotype was recovered from a man aged 60-69 years with acute or convalescent COVID-19. Sequencing used peripheral blood. V is TRBV7-8 and J is TRBJ1-2; TRBD1 might be the D (5 bases). CDR3 protein: CASSLNRLGYGYTF. The CDR3 DNA reads as TGTGCCAGCAGCCTAAACAGGCTTGGGTATGGCTACACCTTC.